This entry concerns a single T cell receptor (beta chain). A junction boundary mismatches the germline segment, possibly from a read error. A J-beta primer mix and a sample-barcoded 5' primer were used in a second PCR of roughly 6 to 11 cycles. TCRdb independently ran MiXCR on the 5' RACE reads; one entry per CDR3 protein. The sample shows 2 million or so distinct CDR3 sequences, 49% of them seen only once. The CDR3 runs to 15 residues. Germline V gene lookup returns CDR1 SGHRS and CDR2 YFSETQ. The sample belongs to a study of blood T cells in healthy people across ages. The sample comprised blood. The chain combines TRBV5-1 with TRBJ1-2; TRBD1 is a possible D gene (6 bases). The sequence was obtained from a woman aged 40 to 50 in good health. The CDR3 region has the DNA TGCGCCAGCAGCTTGGCCCAGGGGATTGACTATGGCTGCACCTTC. Protein sequence: CASSLAQGIDYGCTF.